This entry describes one T cell receptor (beta chain). Its antigen is still unknown. Here immunoSEQ multiplex PCR was the method, and the copy in TCRdb shows in-frame clones only, minus some. The sample has 150,000 to 200,000 clones; approximately 90% are singletons. The sample belongs to a study of T cell responses to AZD1222 COVID-19 vaccine. General study results and limits: Spike-specific TCR breadth rose after two AZD1222 doses, and depth rose as well. Regions left unmutated in variants are reportedly the target of nearly half of spike-specific TCRs. Repertoires were sampled only after the peak T cell response. Only six or seven AZD1222 recipients were seropositive at baseline.

The ends were cut back, 3 bases at V and 5 bases at J, with 17 bases in the middle. The CDR3 has 15 residues. Per germline, CDR1 SGHRS and CDR2 YFSETQ. The source material was peripheral blood, sampled 28 days after the second AZD1222 dose. The rearrangement links TRBV5-1 to TRBJ1-1; no clear D. The sequence came from an adult who received the AZD1222 COVID-19 vaccine. The CDR3 nucleotides are TGCGCCAGCAGCTGGCCAACTGATACCAGGACTGAAGCTTTCTTT. Amino acid sequence: CASSWPTDTRTEAFF.